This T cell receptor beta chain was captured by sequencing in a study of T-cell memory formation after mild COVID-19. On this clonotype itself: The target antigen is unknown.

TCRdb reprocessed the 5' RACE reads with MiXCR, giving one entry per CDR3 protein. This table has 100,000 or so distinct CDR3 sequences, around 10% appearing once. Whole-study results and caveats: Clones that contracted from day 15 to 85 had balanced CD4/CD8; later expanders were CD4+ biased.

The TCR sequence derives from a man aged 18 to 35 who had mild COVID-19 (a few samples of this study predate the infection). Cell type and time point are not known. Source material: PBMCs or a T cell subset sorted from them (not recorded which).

The CDR3 is CASSSAAVDEQYF. The DNA of the CDR3 is TGCGCCAGCAGCTCGGCCGCCGTCGACGAGCAGTACTTC. The V and J genes are TRBV5-1 and TRBJ2-7; D unclear. This CDR3 is built from 13 residues. The germline V and J ends were trimmed by 3 bases and 5 bases, with 12 bases remaining between them. CDR1 SGHRS and CDR2 YFSETQ come from the germline V gene.